The T cell receptor (beta chain) under discussion was sequenced for a study of T cell responses to AZD1222 COVID-19 vaccine. Germline CDR1 is SGHRS and CDR2 is YFSETQ. Trimming shortened V by 1 base and J by 4 bases, and 15 bases separated the two germline ends. CDR3 size: 16 residues. Some second doses came at about 4 weeks and others at about 12 weeks; these were pooled. The protocol was immunoSEQ multiplex PCR, while the TCRdb copy is restricted to in-frame clones and leaves out a portion. The table lists fewer than 130,000 clones, 94% of them singletons. This clonotype was sampled from an adult who received the AZD1222 COVID-19 vaccine. The source material was peripheral blood, sampled 28 days after the second AZD1222 dose. V is TRBV5-1 and J is TRBJ1-3; D is unclear. This CDR3 is CASSLLGVSDGNTIYF. CDR3 DNA: TGCGCCAGCAGCTTGCTTGGGGTTTCGGACGGAAACACCATATATTTT. Complete variable domain (other parts from reference TRBV5-1 and TRBJ1-3): KAGVTQTPRYLIKTRGQQVTLSCSPISGHRSVSWYQQTPGQGLQFLFEYFSETQRNKGNFPGRFSGRQFSNSRSEMNVSTLELGDSALYLCASSLLGVSDGNTIYFGEGSWLTVV.